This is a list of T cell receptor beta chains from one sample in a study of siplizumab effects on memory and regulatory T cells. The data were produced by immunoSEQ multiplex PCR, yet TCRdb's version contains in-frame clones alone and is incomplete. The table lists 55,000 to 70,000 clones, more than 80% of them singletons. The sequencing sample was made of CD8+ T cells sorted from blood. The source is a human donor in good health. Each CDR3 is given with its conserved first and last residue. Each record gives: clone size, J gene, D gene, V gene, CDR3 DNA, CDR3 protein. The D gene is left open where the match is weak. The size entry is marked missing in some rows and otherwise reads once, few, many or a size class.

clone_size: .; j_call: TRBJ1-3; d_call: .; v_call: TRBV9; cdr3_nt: TGTGCCAGCAGCGGAGGGAGCGCTGGAAACACCATATATTTT; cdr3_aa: CASSGGSAGNTIYF
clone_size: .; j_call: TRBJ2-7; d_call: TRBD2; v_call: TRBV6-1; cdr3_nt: TGTGCCAGCAGTTTAACTAGCGGGAGCTACGAGCAGTACTTC; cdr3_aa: CASSLTSGSYEQYF
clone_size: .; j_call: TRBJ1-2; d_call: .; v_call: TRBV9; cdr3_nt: TGTGCCAGCAGCCTCCCCGGTGGGGATCATGGCTACACCTTC; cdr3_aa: CASSLPGGDHGYTF
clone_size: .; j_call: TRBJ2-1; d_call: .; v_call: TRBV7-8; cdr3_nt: TGTGCCAGCAGCCCGTTAGCGTATAGCTCCTACAATGAGCAGTTCTTC; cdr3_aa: CASSPLAYSSYNEQFF
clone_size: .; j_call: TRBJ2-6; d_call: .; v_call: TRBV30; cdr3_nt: TGTGCCTGGATTCAAGACAGCTCTGGGGCCAACGTCCTGACTTTC; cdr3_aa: CAWIQDSSGANVLTF
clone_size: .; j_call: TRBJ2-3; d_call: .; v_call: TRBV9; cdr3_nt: TGTGCCAGCAGCGTGAAGGGGCCAGATACGCAGTATTTT; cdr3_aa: CASSVKGPDTQYF
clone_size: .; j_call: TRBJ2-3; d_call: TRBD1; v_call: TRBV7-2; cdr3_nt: TGTGCCAGCAGCTCGCCCAGGACAGGGGAGGATACGCAGTATTTT; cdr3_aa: CASSSPRTGEDTQYF
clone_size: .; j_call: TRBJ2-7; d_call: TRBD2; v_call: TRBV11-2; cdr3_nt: TGTGCCAGCAGCCTCTGGGGACTAGCGGGAGCGGTCGAGCAGTACTTC; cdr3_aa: CASSLWGLAGAVEQYF
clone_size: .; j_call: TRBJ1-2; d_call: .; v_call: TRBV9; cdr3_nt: TGTGCCAGCAGCGTAGCACTCAGGCAGGGCGACTATGGCTACACCTTC; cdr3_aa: CASSVALRQGDYGYTF
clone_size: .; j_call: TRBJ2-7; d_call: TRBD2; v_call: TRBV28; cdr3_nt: TGTGCCAGCCAAACCACTAGCGCTCTCATCTACGAGCAGTACTTC; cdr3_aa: CASQTTSALIYEQYF
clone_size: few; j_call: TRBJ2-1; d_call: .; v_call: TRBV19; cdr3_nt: TGTGCCAGTAGCCCCGGGAGTAGCTCCTACAATGAGCAGTTCTTC; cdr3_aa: CASSPGSSSYNEQFF
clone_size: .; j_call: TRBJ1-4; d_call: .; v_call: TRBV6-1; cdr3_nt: TGTGCCAGCAGTGAGGTCGTAACTGGTGAAAAACTGTTTTTT; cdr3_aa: CASSEVVTGEKLFF
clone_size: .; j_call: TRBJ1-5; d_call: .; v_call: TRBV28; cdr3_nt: TGTGCCAGCAGTTTTGGCCCATCGGGAGGGAGCAATCAGCCCCAGCATTTT; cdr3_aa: CASSFGPSGGSNQPQHF
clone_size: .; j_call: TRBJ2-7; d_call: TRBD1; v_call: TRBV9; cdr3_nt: TGTGCCAGCAGCCCTCTTGGACAGGGAAGCAACGAGCAGTACTTC; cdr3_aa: CASSPLGQGSNEQYF
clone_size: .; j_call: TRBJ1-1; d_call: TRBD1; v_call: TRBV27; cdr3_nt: TGTGCCAGCAGTGATCGACAGGGTTACACTGAAGCTTTCTTT; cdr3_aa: CASSDRQGYTEAFF
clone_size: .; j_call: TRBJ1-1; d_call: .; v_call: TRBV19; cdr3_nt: TGTGCCAGTAGTAATGGTTTGGGAGCTGAAGCTTTCTTT; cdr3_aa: CASSNGLGAEAFF
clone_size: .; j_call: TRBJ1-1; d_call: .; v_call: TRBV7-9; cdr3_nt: TGTGCCAGCAGCTCCCCCGGGACCGACAACACTGAAGCTTTCTTT; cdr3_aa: CASSSPGTDNTEAFF
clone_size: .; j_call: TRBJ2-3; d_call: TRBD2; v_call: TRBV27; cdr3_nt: TGTGCCAGCAGTTTATGGTCCGGGACTAGGATAGATACGCAGTATTTT; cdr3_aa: CASSLWSGTRIDTQYF
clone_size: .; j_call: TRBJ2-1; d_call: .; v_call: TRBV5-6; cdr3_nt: TGTGCCAGCAGCCTGATGGGCCTGAATGAGCAGTTCTTC; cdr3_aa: CASSLMGLNEQFF
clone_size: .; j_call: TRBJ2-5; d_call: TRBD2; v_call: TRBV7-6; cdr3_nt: TGTGCCAGCAGAATCACCGCCACTAGCGGGTACCGATTCCAAGAGACCCAGTACTTC; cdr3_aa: CASRITATSGYRFQETQYF
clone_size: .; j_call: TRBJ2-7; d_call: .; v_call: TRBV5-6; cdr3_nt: TGTGCCAGCAGCTTGGGAACCGGGACCCTCGAGCAGTACTTC; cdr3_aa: CASSLGTGTLEQYF
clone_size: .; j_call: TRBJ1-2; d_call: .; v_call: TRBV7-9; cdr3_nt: TGTGCCAGCAGCCGACATGGCTACACCTTC; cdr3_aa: CASSRHGYTF
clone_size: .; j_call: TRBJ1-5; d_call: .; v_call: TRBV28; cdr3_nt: TGTGCCAGCAGTTTATTGTCCGGCAATCAGCCCCAGCATTTT; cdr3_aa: CASSLLSGNQPQHF
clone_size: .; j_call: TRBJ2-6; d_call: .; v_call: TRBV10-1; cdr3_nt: TGCGCCAGCAGTGAGCCAGGAAAGGACTCTGGGGCCAACGTCCTGACTTTC; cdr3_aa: CASSEPGKDSGANVLTF
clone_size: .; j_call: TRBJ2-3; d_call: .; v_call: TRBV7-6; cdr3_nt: TGTGCCAGCAGCTTAGCCCACGGGGGCTCTAGCACAGATACGCAGTATTTT; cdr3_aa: CASSLAHGGSSTDTQYF
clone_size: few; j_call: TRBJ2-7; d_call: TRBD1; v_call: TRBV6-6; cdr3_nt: TGTGCCAGCAGAACGGGACAGGGAAACTACGAGCAGTACTTC; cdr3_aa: CASRTGQGNYEQYF
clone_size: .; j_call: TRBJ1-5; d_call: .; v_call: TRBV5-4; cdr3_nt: TGTGCCAGCAGCCCAGGACCTAATCAGGCGGGCAATCAGCCCCAGCATTTT; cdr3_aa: CASSPGPNQAGNQPQHF
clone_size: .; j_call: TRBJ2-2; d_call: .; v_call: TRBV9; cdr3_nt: TGTGCCAGCAGCGTTTGGGGTAGTGACACCGGGGAGCTGTTTTTT; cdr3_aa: CASSVWGSDTGELFF
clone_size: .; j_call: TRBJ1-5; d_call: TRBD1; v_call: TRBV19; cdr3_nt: TGTGCCAGTAGTATCGGGACAGGGATCAATCAGCCCCAGCATTTT; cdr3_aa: CASSIGTGINQPQHF
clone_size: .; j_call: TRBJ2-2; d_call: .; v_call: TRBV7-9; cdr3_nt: TGTGCCAGCAGCTTACTCCCCGGGGAGCTGTTTTTT; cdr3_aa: CASSLLPGELFF
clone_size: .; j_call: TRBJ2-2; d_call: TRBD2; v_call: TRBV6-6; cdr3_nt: TGTGCCAGCAGCTCCGCCGCGGGAGGGCCGTCAGGGGAGCTGTTTTTT; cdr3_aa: CASSSAAGGPSGELFF
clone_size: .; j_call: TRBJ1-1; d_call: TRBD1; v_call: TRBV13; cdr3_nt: TGTGCCAGCAGCGCGCAACAGGGGGCGTACACTGAAGCTTTCTTT; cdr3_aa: CASSAQQGAYTEAFF
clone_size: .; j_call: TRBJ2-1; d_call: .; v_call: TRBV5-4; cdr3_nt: TGTGCCAGCAGCTTGGTTGGGGTAGTACGGTACAATGAGCAGTTCTTC; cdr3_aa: CASSLVGVVRYNEQFF
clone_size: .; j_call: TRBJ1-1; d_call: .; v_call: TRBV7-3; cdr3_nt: TGTGCCAGCAGCTTAACCGGGCAGCCGAACACTGAAGCTTTCTTT; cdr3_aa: CASSLTGQPNTEAFF
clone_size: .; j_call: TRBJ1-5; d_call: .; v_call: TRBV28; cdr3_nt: TGTGCCAGCAGCTACCGACCGCTTAGCAATCAGCCCCAGCATTTT; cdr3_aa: CASSYRPLSNQPQHF
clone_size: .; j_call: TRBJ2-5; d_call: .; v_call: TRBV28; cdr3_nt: TGTGCCAGCAGTAGCCCCGGAGGGACCCAGTACTTC; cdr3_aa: CASSSPGGTQYF
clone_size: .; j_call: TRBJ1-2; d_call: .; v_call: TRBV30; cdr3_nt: TGTGCCTGGAGTGACTTCCGGGTGGGAGCCCCTCGTGGAGGCTACACCTTC; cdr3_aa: CAWSDFRVGAPRGGYTF
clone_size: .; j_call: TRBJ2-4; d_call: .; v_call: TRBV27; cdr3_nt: TGTGCCAGCAGTTCCTCCCCGTCAGGCTTCCTAGCCAAAAACATTCAGTACTTC; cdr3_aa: CASSSSPSGFLAKNIQYF
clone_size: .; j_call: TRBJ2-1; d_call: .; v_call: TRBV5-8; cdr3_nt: TGTGCCAGCAGCTTGGAATCGCTACGTTCCTACAATGAGCAGTTCTTC; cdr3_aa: CASSLESLRSYNEQFF
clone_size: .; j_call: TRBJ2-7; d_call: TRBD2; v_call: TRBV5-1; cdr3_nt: TGCGCCAGCAGCTGGGCGAGCGGGAGTTTGTACGAGCAGTACTTC; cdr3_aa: CASSWASGSLYEQYF
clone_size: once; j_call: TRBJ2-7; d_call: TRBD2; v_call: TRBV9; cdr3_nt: TGTGCCAGCAGCTCTGGACTAGCGCCGTCCTACGAGCAGTACTTC; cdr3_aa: CASSSGLAPSYEQYF
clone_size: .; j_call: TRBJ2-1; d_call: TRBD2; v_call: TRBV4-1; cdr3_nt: TGCGCCAGCAGCCAAACGGGGTCGGGAGGGCCGGGGGATGAGCAGTTCTTC; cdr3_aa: CASSQTGSGGPGDEQFF
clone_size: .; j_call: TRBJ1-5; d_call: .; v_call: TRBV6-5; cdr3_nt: TGTGCCAGCAGTGCACCGGGACACGGCAATCAGCCCCAGCATTTT; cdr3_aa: CASSAPGHGNQPQHF
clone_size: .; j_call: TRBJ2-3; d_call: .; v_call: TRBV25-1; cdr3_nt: TGTGCCAGCAGCGCCCTGGGCACGCAGTATTTT; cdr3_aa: CASSALGTQYF
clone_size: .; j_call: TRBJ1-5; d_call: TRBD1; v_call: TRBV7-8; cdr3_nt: TGTGCCAGCAGCGTTTCTGGGACAGCTCTCAATCAGCCCCAGCATTTT; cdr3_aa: CASSVSGTALNQPQHF
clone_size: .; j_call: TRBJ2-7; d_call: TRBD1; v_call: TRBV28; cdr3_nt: TGTGCCAGCAGTTTTTTTGGGACAGAGATCTACGAGCAGTACTTC; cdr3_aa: CASSFFGTEIYEQYF
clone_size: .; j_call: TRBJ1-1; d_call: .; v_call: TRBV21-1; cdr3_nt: TGTGCCAGCAGCAGATTCGACAGGGGGCCTCGGAACACTGAAGCTTTCTTT; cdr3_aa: CASSRFDRGPRNTEAFF
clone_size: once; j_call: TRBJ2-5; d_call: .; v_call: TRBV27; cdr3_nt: TGTGCCAGCAGTGGAAGCCCCGAGACCCAGTACTTC; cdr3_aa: CASSGSPETQYF
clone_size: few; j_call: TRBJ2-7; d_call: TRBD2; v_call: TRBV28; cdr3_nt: TGTGCCAGCACCATCGAGCGGGAGTTAGTCTACGAGCAGTACTTC; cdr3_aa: CASTIERELVYEQYF
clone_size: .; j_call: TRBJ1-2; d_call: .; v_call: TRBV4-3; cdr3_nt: TGCGCCAGCAGCCAAGAGGACAGAACCCTTAACTATGGCTACACCTTC; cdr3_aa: CASSQEDRTLNYGYTF
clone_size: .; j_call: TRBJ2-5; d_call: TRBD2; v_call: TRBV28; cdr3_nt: TGTGCCAGCAGTTCCGGGAGGGAAGAGACCCAGTACTTC; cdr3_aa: CASSSGREETQYF